This TCR beta chain was retrieved from a study of identical twins. Study-level points and caveats: When twins shared out-of-frame alpha sequences, those sequences had excess low generation probability.

Template switching added a universal primer binding site, and final cDNA carried unique molecular identifiers. MiXCR was run by TCRdb on the 5' RACE reads, yielding one entry per CDR3 protein. The sample lists 450,000 to 500,000 distinct CDR3 sequences, roughly 13% occurring once. Concerning this clonotype: Antigen unknown.

Germline CDR1 SQVTM, CDR2 ANQGSEA. V lost 4 bases and J lost 4, with 10 bases in between. The CDR3 is made up of 13 amino acids. Healthy Caucasian donors formed the entire cohort. These same records also appear under a second study, on yellow fever vaccine responses in identical twins.

What was sequenced was CD4+ T cells sorted from blood. The sequence came from a woman between 18 and 29 years old in good health. The chain carries TRBV29-1 and TRBJ2-2; D may be TRBD2 (5 bases). CDR3 sequence (DNA): TGCAGCGTTGTCGGACTTGGCACCGGGGAGCTGTTTTTT. Translating it yields CSVVGLGTGELFF.